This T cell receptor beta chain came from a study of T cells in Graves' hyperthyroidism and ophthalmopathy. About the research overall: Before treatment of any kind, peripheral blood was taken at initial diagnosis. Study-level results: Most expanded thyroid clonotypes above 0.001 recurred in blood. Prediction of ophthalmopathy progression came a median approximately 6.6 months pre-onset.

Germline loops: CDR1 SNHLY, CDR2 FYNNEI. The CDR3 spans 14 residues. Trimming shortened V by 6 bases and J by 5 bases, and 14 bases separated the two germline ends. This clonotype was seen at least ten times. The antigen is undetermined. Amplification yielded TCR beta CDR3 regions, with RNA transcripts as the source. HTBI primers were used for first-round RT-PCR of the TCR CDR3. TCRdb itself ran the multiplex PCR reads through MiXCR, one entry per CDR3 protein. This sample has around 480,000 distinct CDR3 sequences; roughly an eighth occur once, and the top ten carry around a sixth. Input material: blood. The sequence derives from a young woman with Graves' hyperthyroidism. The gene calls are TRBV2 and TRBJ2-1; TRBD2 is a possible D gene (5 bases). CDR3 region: CASSARGSHNEQFF. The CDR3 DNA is TGTGCCAGCAGCGCCCGGGGTAGTCACAATGAGCAGTTCTTC. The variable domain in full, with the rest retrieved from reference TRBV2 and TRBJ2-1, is EPEVTQTPSHQVTQMGQEVILRCVPISNHLYFYWYRQILGQKVEFLVSFYNNEISEKSEIFDDQFSVERPDGSNFTLKIRSTKLEDSAMYFCASSARGSHNEQFFGPGTRLTVL.